This section outlines one T cell receptor (beta chain) sequence together with its context. Blood CD8+ and CD4+ T cells underwent high-throughput TCR beta sequencing. Through negative isolation, CD4+ and CD8+ T cells were obtained, while TEMRA cells were enriched using FACS. The sample originates from a study of CD8 T cells in Susac syndrome. The RNA, about 0.45 to 1 ug, was put through reverse transcription using random hexamers. TCRdb redid the calling of the immunoSEQ multiplex PCR reads with MiXCR, one entry per CDR3 protein. Among 100,000 to 150,000 distinct CDR3 sequences listed, approximately 93% were seen once. The V and J ends lost 4 bases and 4 bases, in that order; junction bases with no gene match: 11. The germline V gene has CDR1 SGHNT and CDR2 YYREEE (reference sequence). This CDR3 is built from 16 residues.

The receptor was isolated from a human donor with multiple sclerosis. The source material was CD8+ T cells from PBMCs. V and J are TRBV5-4 and TRBJ2-1; 7 bases fit TRBD2. CDR3 in DNA: TGTGCCAGCAGCCCGGACGTTAGCGGGCCTTACAATGAGCAGTTCTTC. Protein sequence: CASSPDVSGPYNEQFF.